Each of the 15 T cell receptor beta chains below was sequenced from the same sample in a study of shared clonotypes between healthy human individuals (TCRdb year 2020). The library was built by means of the immunoSEQ multiplex PCR assay. As stored in TCRdb, this immuneACCESS dataset retains in-frame rearrangements with V and J assigned. A fraction of the clones does not appear; measured against another copy, unresolved V genes explain less than half of the discrepancy, and the remainder lacks a known reason. In this sample the table shows around 2,000,000 clones, 95% of which occur a single time. The top ten constitute 0.13% of the sample. Source material: naive CD4+ T cells sorted from blood. This specimen's cell subset or site label, per the study, means: CD45RA+ positively selected. Receptor source: a man aged 18 to 30 in good health.

J is TRBJ2-3 and V is TRBV28; either TRBD1 or TRBD2 may supply D (5 bases each). This CDR3 contains 17 residues. Deletions cut 6 bases from V and 1 base from J, with 20 bases between. The germline gives CDR1 MDHEN, CDR2 SYDVKM. For the CDR3, the DNA is TGTGCCAGCAGCCCCTCGTCAGTACTGGGGGGCACAGATACGCAGTATTTT. Translation gives CASSPSSVLGGTDTQYF.

The CDR3 protein is CASSRRDIGSGNTIYF. The DNA for the CDR3 is TGTGCCAGCTCACGTCGGGACATCGGCTCTGGAAACACCATATATTTT. This chain joins TRBV18 and TRBJ1-3, with a weak D call TRBD1 (6 bases). The germline V gene has CDR1 KGHSH and CDR2 LQKENI. V lost 4 bases and J 0 bases, leaving 13 bases between the germline ends. The CDR3 totals 16 residues.

CDR3 loop: CASSSRDRGLHEQYF. The CDR3 nucleotides are TGTGCCAGCAGCTCCCGGGACAGGGGGCTCCACGAGCAGTACTTC. The rearrangement joins TRBV7-9 to TRBJ2-7; TRBD1 matches 12 bases. J gave up 5 bases and V 4 bases, and 6 bases lay outside the gene matches. There are 15 residues in the CDR3. Germline V gene sequence: CDR1 SEHNR, CDR2 FQNEAQ (reference sequence).

The chain joins TRBV4-3 to TRBJ2-1; TRBD2 aligns across 9 bases. J gave up 7 bases and V 1 base, and 5 bases lay outside the gene matches. CDR3 length equals 15 residues. Germline values: CDR1 LGHNA, CDR2 YSLEER. The CDR3 protein is CASSQGTSDWNEQFF. In DNA, the CDR3 is TGCGCCAGCAGCCAAGGGACTAGCGATTGGAATGAGCAGTTCTTC.

V gene TRBV5-5 combines with J gene TRBJ2-1; unclear D gene. The CDR3 runs to 11 residues. The germline gives CDR1 SGHKS, CDR2 YYEKEE (reference sequence). The V end lost 4 bases, the J end lost 4 bases, and 3 bases lay between the germline ends. Here the CDR3 DNA reads TGTGCCAGCAGCGAGTACAATGAGCAGTTCTTC. Its translation is CASSEYNEQFF.

This clone has only one observation. The gene calls are TRBV2 and TRBJ1-4; 9 bases are a match to TRBD1. The germline CDR1 and CDR2 sequences are SNHLY and FYNNEI. V was clipped by 4 bases and J by 13 bases; unmatched bases: 1. CDR3 length equals 11 residues. In DNA form, the CDR3 reads TGTGCCAGCAGTGTGGACAGGGGACTGTTTTTT. This codes for CASSVDRGLFF.

The genes are TRBV6-6 and TRBJ1-5, with 7 bases aligning to TRBD1. V lost 5 bases, J lost 0 bases, and 4 bases stayed unmatched. CDR1 MNHNY and CDR2 SVGAGI come from the germline V gene (reference sequence). CDR3 length equals 15 residues. CDR3: CASSRQGSSNQPQHF. CDR3 bases: TGTGCCAGCAGTCGACAGGGTTCTAGCAATCAGCCCCAGCATTTT.

As for this clone: At the DNA level, this CDR3 is encoded by other sequences in the same sample as well. V gene TRBV7-9 combines with J gene TRBJ1-6; D perhaps matches TRBD1 (5 bases). The V gene lost 2 bases and the J gene lost 7 bases, with 12 bases spanning the gap. Germline CDR1 and CDR2: SEHNR and FQNEAQ (reference sequence). This CDR3 is built from 15 residues. The CDR3 DNA sequence: TGTGCCAGCAGCTTATCCAGGGTGGGGAATTCACCCCTCCACTTT. Protein product: CASSLSRVGNSPLHF.

The chain carries TRBV15 and TRBJ2-1; 7 bases map to TRBD2. The V and J ends lost 4 bases and 5 bases, in that order; junction bases with no gene match: 11. Germline V CDR1 and CDR2: LNHNV, YYDKDF (reference sequence). The CDR3 extends over 16 amino acids. CDR3 residues: CATSKGLVVPDNEQFF. Here the CDR3 DNA reads TGTGCCACCAGCAAAGGACTAGTCGTGCCAGACAATGAGCAGTTCTTC.

The chain links TRBV11-2 to TRBJ2-1; D gene unclear. CDR1 and CDR2 from the germline V gene are SGHAT and FQNNGV. V gave up 6 bases and J gave up 0 bases, with 12 bases separating them. The CDR3 has 15 amino acids. For the CDR3, the DNA is TGTGCCAGCAGGATCCTCAAGGGCTCCTACAATGAGCAGTTCTTC. It specifies CASRILKGSYNEQFF.

The rearrangement links TRBV5-1 to TRBJ2-3; D unresolved. This CDR3 region has 14 residues. The V and J ends lost 1 base and 3 bases respectively, with 9 bases between them. Looked up from germline, CDR1 is SGHRS and CDR2 is YFSETQ. The CDR3 nucleotides are TGCGCCAGCAGCTTGTTACAGACGACAGATACGCAGTATTTT. Its translation is CASSLLQTTDTQYF.

Notes on this clone: The same CDR3 is also encoded by other DNA sequences in this sample. The chain combines TRBV2 with TRBJ1-1; 8 bases align to TRBD1. CDR3 length equals 13 residues. Germline assignment: CDR1 SNHLY and CDR2 FYNNEI. Losses at the gene ends were 7 bases for V and 1 base for J; bases not matched to a gene: 2. CDR3 region: CASTGQGNTEAFF. CDR3 nucleotide sequence: TGTGCCAGCACTGGACAGGGGAACACTGAAGCTTTCTTT.

The genes are TRBV7-2 and TRBJ1-2; D perhaps matches TRBD1 (5 bases). Trimming cost V 7 bases and J 0 bases, with 18 bases left between them. The CDR3 covers 16 residues. CDR1 and CDR2 (germline): SGHTA, FQGNSA. The CDR3 reads CASTRTETDTNYGYTF. The CDR3 nucleotides are TGTGCCAGCACCCGAACGGAGACAGATACTAACTATGGCTACACCTTC.

This chain connects TRBV5-1 to TRBJ1-5; 10 positions match TRBD1. V was clipped by 2 bases and J by 5 bases; unmatched bases: 4. CDR3 length: 15 amino acids. The germline CDR1 and CDR2 sequences are SGHRS and YFSETQ. For the CDR3, the DNA is TGCGCCAGCAGCTTTTCCGGGACAGGGGATCAGCCCCAGCATTTT. As protein: CASSFSGTGDQPQHF.

A single count supports this clone. The rearrangement joins TRBV28 to TRBJ1-2; D remains unclear. The CDR3 runs to 13 residues. Trimming cost V 1 base and J 8 bases, with 11 bases left between them. CDR1 is MDHEN, CDR2 SYDVKM, per germline. CDR3 bases: TGTGCCAGCAGTTTATCCGCGGGATTCGGCTACACCTTC. Its protein product is CASSLSAGFGYTF.